This T cell receptor (beta chain) was sequenced for a study of blood T cell repertoires in COVID-19. About the study: T cells, B-cell-depleted T cells, or PBMCs supplied cDNA or gDNA.

The trim removed 5 bases at V and 9 bases at J, leaving 9 bases unmatched. CDR1 is MNHEY, CDR2 SMNVEV, per germline (reference sequence). The CDR3 runs to 16 residues. Repertoires were generated with immunoSEQ multiplex PCR, while TCRdb's copy carries only in-frame clones and drops some. Of more than 300,000 clones in the sample, approximately 89% were seen once. The source is a woman in her thirties or forties who had been exposed to COVID-19. The chain recombines TRBV27 with TRBJ2-3; 15 positions agree with TRBD2. The sample consisted of PBMCs or T cells enriched from blood (not recorded which). CDR3 in amino acids: CASSPGLAGGLDTQYF. For the CDR3, the DNA is TGTGCCAGCAGTCCGGGACTAGCGGGAGGTCTAGACACGCAGTATTTT.